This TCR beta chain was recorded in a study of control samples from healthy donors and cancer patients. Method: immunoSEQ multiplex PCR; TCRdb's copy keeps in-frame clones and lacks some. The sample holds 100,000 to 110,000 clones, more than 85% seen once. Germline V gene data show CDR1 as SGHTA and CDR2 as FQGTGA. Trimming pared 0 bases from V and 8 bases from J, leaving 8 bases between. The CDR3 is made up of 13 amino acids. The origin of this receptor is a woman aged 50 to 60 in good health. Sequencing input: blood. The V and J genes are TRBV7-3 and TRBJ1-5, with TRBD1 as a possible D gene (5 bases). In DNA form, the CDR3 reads TGTGCCAGCAGCTTAACAGCAGGGAAGCCCCAGCATTTT. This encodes CASSLTAGKPQHF.